This T cell receptor (beta chain) was sequenced in a study of blood T cell repertoires in COVID-19 (dated by TCRdb to the early 2020s). About the study as a whole: Samples from collaborators originated in the United States, Italy and Spain and spanned both the acute and convalescent phases of COVID-19. The material from the prospective study consisted of cDNA or gDNA derived from T cells, B-cell-depleted T cells, or PBMCs. The dataset comprised deeply sampled blood TCRbeta repertoires from subjects exposed to, actively infected with, or recovered from COVID-19. The repertoires were released in a freely available public database intended as a resource for research on the immune response to SARS-CoV-2. The samples were drawn from the first 160 participants of the ongoing ImmuneRACE study and from under 1,500 subjects provided by 6 global collaborators. Sample metadata almost always included a de-identified subject ID, COVID-19 status, age in years and sex. HLA class I and class II types, where available, came from metadata supplied by the sample provider rather than from assay-based typing.

Each collaborating institution followed its own protocols to collect whole blood in K2EDTA tubes. For TCRbeta analysis, collaborator samples were shipped as frozen whole blood, as isolated PBMCs, or as DNA extracted from either sample type. This clone was seen just once. Its binding antigen is unknown. No much larger clone exists at a distance of one base, and base qualities are not known. TCRbeta CDR3 regions were amplified from genomic DNA by means of the immunoSEQ Assay, a bias-controlled multiplex PCR. The original methods were these. The number of nucleated cells in each sample was estimated by amplification of reference gene primers within the assay. To quantify the absolute abundance of each unique TCRbeta CDR3 rearrangement, sequence reads were collapsed and filtered. For each sample, productive Simpson clonality was calculated as the square root of Simpson's diversity index across productive rearrangements. What TCRdb holds here is the immuneACCESS table cut down to in-frame rearrangements. Part of the clones is not present; checked against another copy, under half of the missing clones reflect an unresolved V gene, and the others are unexplained. V and J calls and clone size are given by that table; D and trimming were obtained from the DNA. Recorded for this sample are 100,000 to 150,000 clones; 55% to 75% of them occurred a single time. The biggest ten clones account for 2% to 2.5% of the sample.

Spanning cysteine to phenylalanine, the CDR3 consists of 15 amino acids. Left in the record is the CDR3 DNA by itself, 45 bases read in frame from the first base. CDR1 and CDR2, looked up from the germline V gene, are MNHEY and SVGAGI. The germline V end is reduced by 5 bases and the J end by 5 bases; junction bases left unmatched: 6. Results the study describes overall, beyond this receptor: The quantity of clinical and demographic metadata differed by source and by participant and was supplied without curation.

This chain joins TRBV6-5 to TRBJ2-7, with 13 middle bases fitting TRBD2. Material: peripheral blood. The clonotype comes from a woman between 65 and 79 years old with acute or convalescent COVID-19. At the DNA level, the sequence is TGTGCCAGCAGTCCCAGGACTAGCGGGGGCCACGAGCAGTACTTC. Its protein is CASSPRTSGGHEQYF.